This T cell receptor (beta chain) appears in the sequencing data of a study of OX40 agonist ivuxolimab in advanced cancers. Overall study context: Patients in dose escalation had liver, melanoma, kidney or head and neck cancers. Under the entry rules, prior anti-PD-1, anti-PD-L1 or anti-CTLA-4 therapy was allowed, and 35% to 40% had some.

TCRdb's table, derived via immunoSEQ multiplex PCR, lists solely in-frame clones and lacks some. Here the sample spans 50,000 or so clones, about 81% being singletons. This sample comprised CD4+ or CD8+ T cells sorted from blood, obtained in a trial of the OX40 agonist ivuxolimab. This TCR came from an adult with an advanced solid tumor such as melanoma, head and neck, liver or kidney cancer.

This chain's CDR3 is CASSPERGTDTQYF. In DNA form, the CDR3 reads TGTGCCAGCAGCCCCGAGCGGGGTACAGATACGCAGTATTTT. The chain carries TRBV7-2 and TRBJ2-3; 7 bases map to TRBD2. CDR1 and CDR2 from the germline V gene are SGHTA and FQGNSA. The V gene end was trimmed by 5 bases and the J gene end by 3 bases; junction bases not matched to a gene: 5. The CDR3 consists of 14 residues.